A single sample gave rise to the 5 T cell receptor beta chains below, sequenced in a study of blood T cells in healthy people across ages. With a J-beta primer mix and a sample-barcoded 5' primer, a second PCR ran about 7 to 12 cycles. TCRdb redid the calling of the 5' RACE reads with MiXCR, one entry per CDR3 protein. The sample comprises some 1.4 million distinct CDR3 sequences, 40% to 50% of which are singletons, and roughly 8.2% rests with the top ten. The sequenced material came from blood. Receptor source: a young woman in good health.

This chain uses TRBV5-1 with TRBJ2-4; TRBD2 aligns across 13 bases. V gave up 0 bases and J gave up 3 bases; unmatched junction bases: 9. CDR3 length equals 19 residues. The germline gives CDR1 SGHRS, CDR2 YFSETQ. The CDR3 DNA is TGCGCCAGCAGCTTGGGACTAGCGGGAGGCTCCTTTGGCAAAAACATTCAGTACTTC. Protein: CASSLGLAGGSFGKNIQYF.

This clonotype was picked up many times. The gene calls are TRBV7-9 and TRBJ1-4; 8 bases align to TRBD1. Germline CDR1 SEHNR, CDR2 FQNEAQ (reference sequence). The J segment lost 7 bases and the V segment lost 5 bases, leaving 3 bases of the junction unmatched. The CDR3 totals 13 residues. The CDR3 loop reads CASSPGQGEKLFF. DNA of the CDR3: TGTGCCAGCAGCCCCGGACAGGGTGAAAAACTGTTTTTT.

This clonotype has more than one count but fewer than ten. This chain joins TRBV10-1 and TRBJ1-1; the D is unclear. Germline V lookup: CDR1 WNHNN, CDR2 SYGVQD (reference sequence). The CDR3 loop spans 14 amino acids. V lost 4 bases, J lost 5 bases, and 14 bases lay in between. Here the CDR3 DNA reads TGCGCCAGCAGTGCAAGAAGTGGAAGGACTGAAGCTTTCTTT. It specifies CASSARSGRTEAFF.

This clonotype has a handful of counts. In DNA form, the CDR3 reads TGTGCCAGCAGTGGGACTGCGGGGGGCAATCAGCCCCAGCATTTT. Translating it yields CASSGTAGGNQPQHF. This chain joins TRBV2 and TRBJ1-5; weak D call: TRBD1 (5 bases). The length of the CDR3 is 15 residues. Looked up from germline, CDR1 is SNHLY and CDR2 is FYNNEI. The ends were cut back, 4 bases at V and 2 bases at J, with 12 bases in the middle.

This clonotype appeared a few times. A much larger clone is a single base away; this may be a read error. CDR3 region: CASSDRITGGHSNEQYF. In nucleotides, the CDR3 is TGTGCCAGCAGTGACCGAATCACGGGGGGGCATTCCAATGAGCAGTACTTC. The chain is built from TRBV6-1 and TRBJ2-1, with TRBD2 identical over 8 bases. The end of the DNA is better explained by TRBJ2-7, so the J call may be wrong. From germline, CDR1 is MNHNS and CDR2 SASEGT. The CDR3 sequence is 17 residues long.